This T cell receptor (beta chain) was sequenced during a study of blood T cells in healthy people across ages. This clonotype turned up a few times. The length of the CDR3 is 13 residues. V lost 4 bases and J lost 4, with 9 bases in between. Looked up from germline, CDR1 is LGHDT and CDR2 is YNNKEL (reference sequence). A second PCR, run for roughly 7 to 12 cycles, used a sample-barcoded 5' primer plus a J-beta primer mix. TCRdb redid the calling of the 5' RACE reads with MiXCR, one entry per CDR3 protein. The data show roughly 680,000 distinct CDR3 sequences, 21% seen once. The chain joins TRBV3-1 to TRBJ2-3; D tentatively fits TRBD1 or TRBD2 (5 bases each). The clonotype comes from a man in his 70s in good health. Material for sequencing was blood. The CDR3 reads CASSRLGADTQYF. CDR3 nucleotides: TGTGCCAGCAGCCGGTTGGGGGCAGATACGCAGTATTTT.